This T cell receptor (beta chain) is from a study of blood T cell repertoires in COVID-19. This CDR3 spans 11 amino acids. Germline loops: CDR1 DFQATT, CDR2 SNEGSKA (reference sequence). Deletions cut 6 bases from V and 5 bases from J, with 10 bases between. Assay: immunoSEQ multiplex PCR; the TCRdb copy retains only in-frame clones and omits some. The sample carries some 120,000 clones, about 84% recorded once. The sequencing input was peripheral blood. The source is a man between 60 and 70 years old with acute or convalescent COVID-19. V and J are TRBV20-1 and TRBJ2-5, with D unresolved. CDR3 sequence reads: CSAPSGETQYF. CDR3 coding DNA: TGCAGTGCCCCTAGTGGTGAGACCCAGTACTTC.